This T cell receptor beta chain was retrieved from a study of blood T cells in healthy people across ages. The study isolated at least 6 million PBMCs from each sample. Study findings and constraints: Aged donors had fewer naive CD4+ cells and lower diversity than long-lived donors.

PCR was performed a second time for about 7 to 12 cycles using a sample-barcoded 5' primer and a J-beta primer mix. One entry per CDR3 protein, called by TCRdb with MiXCR from the 5' RACE reads. The profile covers about 580,000 distinct CDR3 sequences, with less than 60% appearing a single time and around 23% taken by the ten largest. This clonotype was seen just once. Its antigen remains unidentified. Sequenced material: blood. The origin of this receptor is an older man in good health.

The CDR3 nucleotides are TGTGCCAGCAGGAGCGGGTACCAAGAGGCCCAGTACTTC. This sequence encodes CASRSGYQEAQYF. V is TRBV11-1 and J is TRBJ2-7, with D possibly being TRBD2 (6 bases). Trimming removed 6 bases at V and 10 bases at J, with 19 bases between. Germline V gives CDR1 SGHAT, CDR2 FQDESV (reference sequence). This CDR3 comprises 13 residues.